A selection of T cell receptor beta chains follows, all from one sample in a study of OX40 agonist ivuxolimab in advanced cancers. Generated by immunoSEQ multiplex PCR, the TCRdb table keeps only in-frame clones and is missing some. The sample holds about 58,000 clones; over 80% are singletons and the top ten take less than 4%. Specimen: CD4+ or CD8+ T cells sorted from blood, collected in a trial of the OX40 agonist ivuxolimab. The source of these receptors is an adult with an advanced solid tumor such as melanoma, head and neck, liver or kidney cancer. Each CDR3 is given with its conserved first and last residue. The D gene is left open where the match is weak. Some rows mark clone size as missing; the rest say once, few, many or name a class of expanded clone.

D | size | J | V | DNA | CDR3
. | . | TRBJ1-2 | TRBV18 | TGTGCCAGCTCACCACTGATCAGGGATGGCTACACCTTC | CASSPLIRDGYTF
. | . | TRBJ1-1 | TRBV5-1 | TGCGCCAGCAGCTGGAGCGGACAGATGAACACTGAAGCTTTCTTT | CASSWSGQMNTEAFF
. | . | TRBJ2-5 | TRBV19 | TGTGCCAGTAGAGGCCTAGGAACGGTACAAGAGACCCAGTACTTC | CASRGLGTVQETQYF
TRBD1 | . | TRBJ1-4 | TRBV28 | TGTGCCAGCAGGGTGACAGGGAAAACTAATGAAAAACTGTTTTTT | CASRVTGKTNEKLFF
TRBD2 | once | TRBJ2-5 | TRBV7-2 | TGTGCCAGCAGCTTAGGACTGGGTGCGGGGGGGCAAGAGACCCAGTACTTC | CASSLGLGAGGQETQYF
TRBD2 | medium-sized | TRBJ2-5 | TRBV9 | TGTGCCAGCAGCCCCGCGGGGGGGTATGACGAGACCCAGTACTTC | CASSPAGGYDETQYF
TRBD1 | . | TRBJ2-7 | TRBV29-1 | TGCAGCGTTGGGCGGACAGGGGCCACCTACGAGCAGTACTTC | CSVGRTGATYEQYF
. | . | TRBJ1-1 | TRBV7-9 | TGTGCCAGCACCCAAGCAGGGAACACTGAAGCTTTCTTT | CASTQAGNTEAFF
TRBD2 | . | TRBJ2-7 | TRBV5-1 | TGCGCCAGCAGCTCCGGGACTAGTTCCTACGAGCAGTACTTC | CASSSGTSSYEQYF
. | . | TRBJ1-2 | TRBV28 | TGTGCCAGCAGAGCAGGGACCTACTATGGCTACACCTTC | CASRAGTYYGYTF
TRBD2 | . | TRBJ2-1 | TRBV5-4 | TGTGCCAGCACCCTGCTAGAGGGGAGGGACAATGAGCAGTTCTTC | CASTLLEGRDNEQFF
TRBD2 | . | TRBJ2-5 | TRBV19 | TGTGCCAGTAGTAGACGGCGGGGGGAAAAAGAGACCCAGTACTTC | CASSRRRGEKETQYF
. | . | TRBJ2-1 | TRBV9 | TGTGCCAGCAGCGTAGAGTCCCGAAACAATGAGCAGTTCTTC | CASSVESRNNEQFF
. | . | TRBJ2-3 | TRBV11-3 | TGTGCCAGCAGCGGTCGAGGCGGGACACTCAGCACAGATACGCAGTATTTT | CASSGRGGTLSTDTQYF
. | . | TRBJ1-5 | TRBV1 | TGCACCAGCAGCCACGGGACAGCCGGGAATCAGCCCCAGCATTTT | CTSSHGTAGNQPQHF
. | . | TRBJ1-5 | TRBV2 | TGTGCCAGCAGTGGGGCTAGAGGGAATCAGCCCCAGCATTTT | CASSGARGNQPQHF
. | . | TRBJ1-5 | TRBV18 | TGTGCCAGCTCACGGGCGACAGGAGGCAATCAGCCCCAGCATTTT | CASSRATGGNQPQHF
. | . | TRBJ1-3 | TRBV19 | TGTGCCAGTAGTGCGGACAGTGCTCACTCTGGAAACACCATATATTTT | CASSADSAHSGNTIYF
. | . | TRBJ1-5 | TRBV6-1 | TGTGCCAGCAGTGAGGCAGGGAGTCCGAGACAGCCCCAGCATTTT | CASSEAGSPRQPQHF
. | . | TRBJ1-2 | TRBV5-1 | TGCGCCAGCAGCTCGCTGCCTGGGGGCACCACCGGCTCCAACTATGGCTACACCTTC | CASSSLPGGTTGSNYGYTF
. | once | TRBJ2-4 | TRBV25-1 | TGTGCCAGCAGTGGGGGGGAAATGACCAAAAACATTCAGTACTTC | CASSGGEMTKNIQYF
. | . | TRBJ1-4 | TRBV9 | TGTGCCAGCAGCGTAGACGGAGGATGGAGGGGCTCTGGAAAAAAACTGTTTTTT | CASSVDGGWRGSGKKLFF
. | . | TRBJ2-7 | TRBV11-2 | TGTGCCAGCAGCTTAGCGGGACAAGCCGCTTACGAGCAGTACTTC | CASSLAGQAAYEQYF
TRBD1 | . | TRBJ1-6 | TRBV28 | TGTGCCAGCAGGTTAGAGACAGGGTACAATTCACCCCTCCACTTT | CASRLETGYNSPLHF